This paragraph covers one T cell receptor (beta chain) sequence. Its cognate antigen is unknown. In germline, CDR1 is SGHVS, CDR2 FNYEAQ. Trimming took off 5 bases at V and 10 bases at J, with 17 bases between the two ends. This CDR3 contains 13 residues. In the PCR, 60 Vbeta and 13 Jbeta primers were used. Assay: immunoSEQ multiplex PCR; the TCRdb copy retains only in-frame clones and omits some. The sample shows 130,000 to 150,000 clones, under 80% of them seen only once. This specimen belongs to a study of cytomegalovirus exposure and HLA in healthy donors. General observations from the study: In a later analysis, HLA-C alleles had the fewest associated TCRs, DRB1 alleles the most.

This sequence was found in a man younger than 30 in good health and CMV-seropositive. Material: PBMCs. V and J are TRBV7-6 and TRBJ2-5; TRBD1 is a possible D gene (5 bases). The DNA for the CDR3 is TGTGCCAGCAGCACAAGGACACCGATGGACCAGTACTTC. Its translation is CASSTRTPMDQYF.